The present TCR beta chain was sequenced within a study of control samples from healthy donors and cancer patients. TCRdb's table, derived via immunoSEQ multiplex PCR, lists solely in-frame clones and lacks some. The table has about 130,000 clones, roughly 88% seen once. The CDR3 has 12 amino acids. V lost 2 bases to trimming and J lost 4 bases, with 5 bases between them. Germline CDR1 reads SNHLY; CDR2 reads FYNNEI. Sequencing was done on a sample of blood. This chain uses TRBV2 with TRBJ1-2; D call uncertain. This sequence was found in a man in his forties or fifties in good health. CDR3 in amino acids: CASSERSYGYTF. CDR3 DNA sequence: TGTGCCAGCAGTGAAAGGTCCTATGGCTACACCTTC.